The 6 T cell receptor beta chains listed next were all sequenced from one sample in a study of PD-1 blockade in classical Hodgkin lymphoma. Every single patient, without exception, relapsed after autologous stem cell transplantation, and brentuximab vedotin exposure varied. Profiling relied on immunoSEQ multiplex PCR, and the TCRdb table lists in-frame clones only, not all of them. The table records about 12,000 clones, around 75% of them present only once. Source: peripheral blood mononuclear cells (PBMCs), taken at baseline. These receptors all stem from a human donor with classical Hodgkin lymphoma.

The rearrangement uses TRBV5-1 and TRBJ2-7; 10 bases map to TRBD1. Germline lookup yields CDR1 SGHRS and CDR2 YFSETQ. V lost 0 bases, J lost 4 bases, and 4 bases stayed unmatched. This CDR3 spans 15 amino acids. CDR3 coding DNA: TGCGCCAGCAGCTTGGAGACAGGGGGCAAGTACGAGCAGTACTTC. Amino acid sequence: CASSLETGGKYEQYF.

This chain joins TRBV19 and TRBJ1-2, with TRBD1 matching 7 bases. Germline values: CDR1 LNHDA, CDR2 SQIVND (reference sequence). The length of the CDR3 is 13 residues. V lost 6 bases to trimming and J lost 6 bases; unmatched junction nucleotides: 7. In nucleotides, the CDR3 is TGTGCCAGTAGGGAAGACAGGGCCCATGGCTACACCTTC. Translating it yields CASREDRAHGYTF.

The chain combines TRBV18 with TRBJ1-1, with TRBD1 matching 7 bases. Germline-derived CDR1 and CDR2 are KGHSH and LQKENI. V shed 2 bases, J shed 1 base, and the junction held 4 bases outside the gene matches. The CDR3 spans 15 residues. In DNA, the CDR3 is TGTGCCAGCTCACCATTAGAGGGGGCGAACACTGAAGCTTTCTTT. It translates to CASSPLEGANTEAFF.

V is TRBV5-4 and J is TRBJ2-3; 8 bases line up with TRBD1. J lost 1 base, V lost 0 bases, and 4 bases had no gene match. The V gene's germline CDR1 is SGHNT and CDR2 YYREEE (reference sequence). CDR3 length: 16 residues. The CDR3 loop is CASSLGQGARTDTQYF. The CDR3 region has the DNA TGTGCCAGCAGCTTGGGTCAGGGGGCGCGCACAGATACGCAGTATTTT.

The V gene is TRBV6-1, the J gene TRBJ2-7, with a possible D match to TRBD2 (6 bases). V was shortened by 3 bases and J by 1 base, with 10 bases between the two germline ends. Germline V lookup: CDR1 MNHNS, CDR2 SASEGT. CDR3 length equals 14 residues. The CDR3 nucleotides are TGTGCCAGCAGTGAGGCGCGGGGATCCTACGAGCAGTACTTC. This codes for CASSEARGSYEQYF.

In its sample, this clone was seen once. This chain connects TRBV5-1 to TRBJ1-4; TRBD1 might be the D (6 bases). CDR3 length equals 15 residues. Germline V gene sequence: CDR1 SGHRS, CDR2 YFSETQ. Trimming took 2 bases from V and 2 from J, leaving 10 bases between them. This chain's CDR3 is CASSFSGATNEKLFF. CDR3 DNA sequence: TGCGCCAGCAGCTTCTCGGGGGCGACTAATGAAAAACTGTTTTTT.